The rows below give T cell receptor beta chains drawn from one sample of a study of long-term antiretroviral therapy in people with HIV. The repertoire was sequenced with immunoSEQ multiplex PCR; TCRdb's copy has only in-frame clones and lacks some. The table includes 25,000 or so clones, about four fifths detected once. Source: unsorted PBMCs, taken 3 years after starting antiretroviral therapy. These receptors were collected from a man younger than 35 with HIV. CDR3s include the opening cysteine and the closing phenylalanine or tryptophan. D genes are given only for firm matches. Where a row states a size, it is once, few, many or the class of an expanded clone; other rows omit it.

>TRBD2|.|TRBV5-6|TRBJ2-7
TGTGCCAGCAGCCGGGACTACGCCTACGAGCAGTACTTC
CASSRDYAYEQYF
>.|.|TRBV14|TRBJ1-3
TGTGCCAGCAGCCCTCCGTGGGGGGCTGGAAACACCATATATTTT
CASSPPWGAGNTIYF
>TRBD1|.|TRBV19|TRBJ2-1
TGTGCCATACCGGGACAGGGTGACGATGAGCAGTTCTTC
CAIPGQGDDEQFF
>.|.|TRBV19|TRBJ1-6
TGTGCCAGTAGTATGACCGGGACACTAAATTCACCCCTCCACTTT
CASSMTGTLNSPLHF
>TRBD1|few|TRBV10-3|TRBJ1-1
TGTGCCATCAGTGGGACAGGGGGTACGGGGTCGGTGGGCACTGAAGCTTTCTTT
CAISGTGGTGSVGTEAFF
>TRBD2|.|TRBV5-6|TRBJ2-7
TGTGCCAGCAGCTCGGGGACTAGCGGGGGGTACGAGCAGTACTTC
CASSSGTSGGYEQYF
>TRBD1|.|TRBV29-1|TRBJ1-1
TGCAGCGTTGTTATGACAGGGGTGGCTTTCTTT
CSVVMTGVAFF
>.|.|TRBV6-1|TRBJ2-5
TGTGCCAGCAGTGAAATTCGGCTAGTAGTCGAGACCCAGTACTTC
CASSEIRLVVETQYF
>.|.|TRBV6-6|TRBJ1-1
TGTGCCAGCAGTTACTCGGGAGGGACTGAAGCTTTCTTT
CASSYSGGTEAFF
>.|.|TRBV5-6|TRBJ1-2
TGTGCCAGCAGCGAGGGGGTAGCTGGCTACACCTTC
CASSEGVAGYTF
>TRBD1|.|TRBV6-1|TRBJ1-1
TGTGCCAGCAGTGACCAACAGGGGGCGAACACTGAAGCTTTCTTT
CASSDQQGANTEAFF
>.|.|TRBV6-1|TRBJ1-1
TGTGCCAGCAGCCGGCTGGGGGCGGATACTGAAGCTTTCTTT
CASSRLGADTEAFF
>.|.|TRBV28|TRBJ1-6
TGTGCCAGCAGTACAGGCTCCTATAATTCACCCCTCCACTTT
CASSTGSYNSPLHF
>.|.|TRBV6-5|TRBJ2-2
TGTGCCAGCAGTTTGGCCGGGGAGCTGTTTTTT
CASSLAGELFF
>.|once|TRBV5-1|TRBJ1-4
TGCGCCAGCAGCTGGGCAGAGAATGAAAAACTGTTTTTT
CASSWAENEKLFF
>.|.|TRBV7-9|TRBJ2-3
TGTGCCAGCAATAGGGACACAGATACGCAGTATTTT
CASNRDTDTQYF
>TRBD1|.|TRBV23-1|TRBJ1-2
TGCGCCAGCTGCCAGGGGGCAGAGGAGGGAGATGGCTACACCTTC
CASCQGAEEGDGYTF
>.|few|TRBV19|TRBJ2-3
TGTGCCCTCGGGGTAGCAGATACGCAGTATTTT
CALGVADTQYF
>TRBD2|once|TRBV28|TRBJ2-1
TGTGCCAGCACTCAATGGGCTAGCGGGCCCTACAATGAGCAGTTCTTC
CASTQWASGPYNEQFF
>.|.|TRBV9|TRBJ1-1
TGTGCCAGCAGCGTAAGACCGAAGCCCGATGAAGCTTTCTTT
CASSVRPKPDEAFF
>.|.|TRBV28|TRBJ1-5
TGTGCCAGCAGTTTCGTCGGGGGCAGAGATCAGCCCCAGCATTTT
CASSFVGGRDQPQHF
>.|few|TRBV27|TRBJ2-2
TGTGCCAGCAGTTTAGTGGCCGGGGAGCTGTTTTTT
CASSLVAGELFF
>TRBD1|.|TRBV27|TRBJ1-2
TGTGCCAGCAGTTTGGAGGGGGCGAGAGGCTACACCTTC
CASSLEGARGYTF
>.|few|TRBV18|TRBJ1-1
TGTGCCAGCTCACCCGGAACAGGGAATAGGGCTGAAGCTTTCTTT
CASSPGTGNRAEAFF
>.|.|TRBV27|TRBJ2-1
TGTGCCAGCAGTTCCCCTTCGAATGAGCAGTTCTTC
CASSSPSNEQFF
>TRBD2|.|TRBV12-5|TRBJ2-5
TGTGCTAGTGGTTTCGGACTAGCCCAAGAGACCCAGTACTTC
CASGFGLAQETQYF
>TRBD2|.|TRBV6-5|TRBJ2-7
TGTGCCAGCAGTCCTTCGGCGGGGGGCATCTACGAGCAGTACTTC
CASSPSAGGIYEQYF
>TRBD1|.|TRBV6-5|TRBJ2-1
TGTGCCAGCAGTCTCGACAGGGTGTCCTACAATGAGCAGTTCTTC
CASSLDRVSYNEQFF
>.|once|TRBV6-5|TRBJ1-1
TGTGCCAGCAGGCCCCCGGGATCGAACACTGAAGCTTTCTTT
CASRPPGSNTEAFF
>.|.|TRBV10-3|TRBJ2-2
TGTGCCATCAGTGAGTCAATGACCGGGGAGCTGTTTTTT
CAISESMTGELFF
>.|.|TRBV5-4|TRBJ1-6
TGTGCCAGCAGCTTAAATAATTCACCCCTCCACTTT
CASSLNNSPLHF
>TRBD1|few|TRBV19|TRBJ1-5
TGTGCCGCCCGACAGGGGGATCAGCCCCAGCATTTT
CAARQGDQPQHF
>.|.|TRBV6-1|TRBJ1-5
TGTGCCAGCAGTGCAGATCCCAATCAGCCCCAGCATTTT
CASSADPNQPQHF
>.|.|TRBV5-5|TRBJ1-2
TGTGCCAGCAGCTCGGGTTTTACTAACTATGGCTACACCTTC
CASSSGFTNYGYTF
>TRBD1|.|TRBV5-4|TRBJ2-2
TGTGCCAGCAGCTACGGGACAGGGGGCGGGTCCGGGGAGCTGTTTTTT
CASSYGTGGGSGELFF
>TRBD1|.|TRBV14|TRBJ2-5
TGTGCCAGCAGCCTAAGACAGGGATTCCAAGAGACCCAGTACTTC
CASSLRQGFQETQYF
>.|.|TRBV7-2|TRBJ1-3
TGTGCCAGCAGCCCCGGACGTAGCTCTGGAAACACCATATATTTT
CASSPGRSSGNTIYF
>.|.|TRBV6-6|TRBJ1-1
TGTGCCAGCAGCTATCGCGTCATGAACACTGAAGCTTTCTTT
CASSYRVMNTEAFF
>.|.|TRBV18|TRBJ1-1
TGTGCCAGCTCACCACCGGGTCAGGTCGCTGAAGCTTTCTTT
CASSPPGQVAEAFF
>.|.|TRBV30|TRBJ2-2
TGTGCCTGGAGTGGGGCGAACACCGGGGAGCTGTTTTTT
CAWSGANTGELFF
>TRBD2|.|TRBV15|TRBJ2-1
TGTGCCACCAGTCGGCTAGCGGGCTACAATGAGCAGTTCTTC
CATSRLAGYNEQFF
>TRBD2|.|TRBV5-1|TRBJ2-3
TGCGCCAGCAGCAGAGCGGGGGAGTGGACAGATACGCAGTATTTT
CASSRAGEWTDTQYF
>.|.|TRBV10-3|TRBJ2-1
TGTGCCATATCCCAGGGGAGCGACAATGAGCAGTTCTTC
CAISQGSDNEQFF
>.|.|TRBV5-4|TRBJ2-1
TGTGCCAGCAGCTTGGGGGACTTCAATGAGCAGTTCTTC
CASSLGDFNEQFF
>TRBD1|.|TRBV5-6|TRBJ2-1
TGTGCCAGCAGCGCTTTAGGACAGGTCCGTCCCAATGAGCAGTTCTTC
CASSALGQVRPNEQFF
>.|.|TRBV7-6|TRBJ1-1
TGTGCCAGCAGCTTACCCAAAGGGGGGCGAGGGGTGAACACTGAAGCTTTCTTT
CASSLPKGGRGVNTEAFF
>.|.|TRBV30|TRBJ2-7
TGTGCCTGGAGTCGGGGTTACGAGCAGTACTTC
CAWSRGYEQYF
>TRBD1|once|TRBV20-1|TRBJ1-1
TGCAGTGCGGGGGGACAGCTAGAAGCTTTCTTT
CSAGGQLEAFF
>TRBD2|.|TRBV28|TRBJ2-1
TGTGCCAGCAGTTATAGCGGGGGGGCATTTGAGCAGTTCTTC
CASSYSGGAFEQFF
>TRBD1|.|TRBV10-2|TRBJ1-1
TGCGCCAGCAGTTGGGACAGGGCGTACACTGAAGCTTTCTTT
CASSWDRAYTEAFF